The 19 T cell receptor beta chains below all came from one sample that was sequenced in a study of T cell clonality in common variable immunodeficiency. Findings and caveats of the study: Common variable immunodeficiency TCR beta sequences reportedly had fewer deletions and N-nucleotide insertions.

Which antigens these TCRs recognize remains unknown. Repertoires were generated with immunoSEQ multiplex PCR, while TCRdb's copy carries only in-frame clones and drops some. Observed in the sample are some 22,000 clones, none of them singletons. Specimen: peripheral blood mononuclear cells. These TCRs come from a human donor with common variable immunodeficiency.

With regard to this clone: The CDR3 is cut off 3 residues early in the read; its end comes from the germline J gene. This chain uses TRBV19 with TRBJ1-5; 10 bases align to TRBD1. Germline-derived CDR1 and CDR2 are LNHDA and SQIVND (reference sequence). Unmatched junction bases numbered 11, after V lost 6 bases and J lost 3 bases. The length of the CDR3 is 17 residues. CDR3 loop: CASRRNDRGHANQPQHF. The CDR3 bases that were read are TGTGCCAGTAGGCGTAATGACAGGGGGCACGCCAATCAGCCC.

About this clone itself: The CDR3 end lies 3 residues beyond the end of the read and is filled in from the germline J gene. The V and J genes are TRBV2 and TRBJ2-3; 8 nucleotides align to TRBD1. The CDR3 is 14 residues long. In germline, CDR1 is SNHLY, CDR2 FYNNEI. Trimming removed 6 bases from V and 7 bases from J; junction bases left unmatched: 9. The CDR3 is CASRRDRGTNTQYF. The sequenced part of the CDR3 DNA is TGTGCCAGCAGACGTGACAGGGGCACGAATACG.

This clone was counted at least ten times. Read data end 3 residues before the CDR3 end; the end is taken from the germline J gene. The chain uses TRBV14 and TRBJ2-7; 9 positions match TRBD1. Germline assignment: CDR1 SGHDN and CDR2 FVKESK. The CDR3 is 16 amino acids. J gave up 4 bases and V 1 base, and 8 bases lay outside the gene matches. CDR3 DNA (partial): TGTGCCAGCAGCCAAGTCATCGCGACAGGGGGTTACGAG. Protein: CASSQVIATGGYE. The CDR3 in full is CASSQVIATGGYEQYF.

Only a few counts were recorded for this clone. Read coverage stops 3 residues before the CDR3 terminus; the germline J gene supplies the remainder. The chain recombines TRBV19 with TRBJ2-1; 9 bases map to TRBD1. V trimming: 5 bases; J trimming: 7 bases; junction bases outside the gene matches: 9. Per germline, CDR1 LNHDA and CDR2 SQIVND (reference sequence). The CDR3 is 15 residues long. The CDR3 loop reads CASSLTGQGRNEQFF. Incomplete CDR3 DNA: TGTGCCAGTAGTTTAACGGGACAGGGAAGAAATGAG.

In its sample, this clone was seen a few times. The observed sequence ends 3 residues before the CDR3 terminus, with the missing tail filled in from the germline J gene. The chain recombines TRBV18 with TRBJ1-2; 11 bases align to TRBD1. The CDR3 totals 16 residues. Germline assignment: CDR1 KGHSH and CDR2 LQKENI. The CDR3 sequence is CASSPIGQGARDGYTF. The sequenced part of the CDR3 DNA is TGTGCCAGCTCACCGATCGGACAGGGGGCGCGGGACGGC.

This clone was detected a few times. The CDR3 end falls 3 residues outside the read, so it is completed with the germline J gene. The V gene is TRBV7-3, the J gene TRBJ1-2, with 9 bases aligning to TRBD1. This CDR3 comprises 13 residues. Losses at the gene ends were 5 bases for V and 7 bases for J; bases not matched to a gene: 5. CDR1 SGHTA and CDR2 FQGTGA come from the germline V gene. Partial CDR3 DNA: TGTGCCAGCAGCGCAACAGGGGGCTCTGGC. Encoded protein: CASSATGGSG. The complete CDR3 reads CASSATGGSGYTF.

This clone was counted ten times or more. The observed sequence ends 3 residues before the CDR3 terminus, with the missing tail filled in from the germline J gene. This sequence joins TRBV5-6 and TRBJ2-7; 8 nucleotides match TRBD1. The CDR3 covers 14 residues. Per the germline V gene, CDR1 is SGHDT and CDR2 is YYEEEE. V lost 0 bases and J lost 2; bases outside the gene matches: 1. CDR3 DNA, as far as it was read: TGTGCCAGCAGCTTGGGACAGGGGCCCTACGAG. It encodes CASSLGQGPYE. The full CDR3 protein reads CASSLGQGPYEQYF.

The table lists this clone with many counts. The read terminates 3 residues before the CDR3 end, so the remaining end is supplied by the germline J gene. The chain recombines TRBV7-2 with TRBJ1-1, with D perhaps TRBD1 (6 bases). CDR3 length equals 13 residues. Germline assignment: CDR1 SGHTA and CDR2 FQGNSA. V lost 7 bases and J lost 6, with 15 bases in between. Partial CDR3 DNA: TGTGCCAGCAAGGGACAAATCTTAGCTGAA. Translated, it gives CASKGQILAE. The entire CDR3 reads CASKGQILAEAFF.

This clone has ten or more counts. The read ends 3 residues shy of where the CDR3 ends; the end is completed using the germline J gene. The chain has TRBV6-2 or TRBV6-3 and TRBJ2-7; TRBD1 might be the D (5 bases). Between the trimmed V and J ends, which lost 7 bases and 0 bases, there was a span of 10 bases. CDR3 length: 13 amino acids. Germline V CDR1 and CDR2: MNHEY, SVGEGT. Here the CDR3 reads CASTDSLSYEQYF. CDR3 DNA, as far as it was read: TGTGCCAGCACCGACAGCCTCTCCTACGAG.

As for this clone: The read ends 3 residues before the CDR3 terminus; that terminus is restored from the germline J gene. The chain employs TRBV29-1 and TRBJ1-4; tentatively, D is TRBD1 (6 bases). The germline gives CDR1 SQVTM, CDR2 ANQGSEA. The CDR3 is 15 amino acids. Trimming removed 5 bases at V and 1 base at J, with 14 bases between. The CDR3 reads CSVLRGGGTNEKLFF. CDR3 DNA, as far as it was read: TGCAGCGTTCTGAGGGGAGGGGGAACTAATGAAAAA. Full variable domain (outside the CDR3, taken from reference TRBV29-1 and TRBJ1-4): SAVISQKPSRDICQRGTSLTIQCQVDSQVTMMFWYRQQPGQSLTLIATANQGSEATYESGFVIDKFPISRPNLTFSTLTVSNMSPEDSSIYLCSVLRGGGTNEKLFFGSGTQLSVL.

This clone has only a few counts. The CDR3 goes on 3 residues after the read ends, and that part is filled in from the germline J gene. This rearrangement joins TRBV2 to TRBJ2-1; D is perhaps TRBD2 (5 bases). The V and J ends lost 3 bases and 0 bases respectively, with 9 bases between them. This CDR3 region has 15 residues. The germline CDR1 and CDR2 sequences are SNHLY and FYNNEI. Incomplete CDR3 DNA: TGTGCCAGCAGTGACACGGGGAACTCCTACAATGAG. As protein: CASSDTGNSYNE. The full CDR3 is CASSDTGNSYNEQFF.

This clone came up a few times. The missing CDR3 end, 3 residues past where the read stops, is filled in from the germline J gene. V gene TRBV19 combines with J gene TRBJ1-1; 8 bases map to TRBD1. Germline V lookup: CDR1 LNHDA, CDR2 SQIVND (reference sequence). This CDR3 is 15 amino acids long. The V segment lost 5 bases and the J segment 4 bases; nucleotides outside the gene matches: 9. This chain's CDR3 is CASSFGQGGTTEAFF. The sequenced part of the CDR3 DNA is TGTGCCAGTAGTTTCGGACAGGGAGGGACCACTGAA.

The table lists this clone with a few counts. From the germline J gene comes the end of the CDR3, since the read stops 3 residues before it. This sequence joins TRBV5-1 and TRBJ2-2; 7 bases are shared with TRBD2. The CDR3 covers 16 residues. With 1 base clipped from V and 1 base from J, the junction kept 4 bases outside the gene matches. The V gene's germline CDR1 is SGHRS and CDR2 YFSETQ. This CDR3 reads CASSLQGGGNTGELFF. CDR3 DNA (partial): TGCGCCAGCAGCTTGCAGGGCGGGGGGAACACCGGGGAG. Supplemented by reference TRBV5-1 and TRBJ2-2, the full variable domain reads KAGVTQTPRYLIKTRGQQVTLSCSPISGHRSVSWYQQTPGQGLQFLFEYFSETQRNKGNFPGRFSGRQFSNSRSEMNVSTLELGDSALYLCASSLQGGGNTGELFFGEGSRLTVL.

The sample holds many counts of this clone. Read data end 3 residues before the CDR3 end; the end is taken from the germline J gene. The gene calls are TRBV20-1 and TRBJ2-3; TRBD1 matches at 9 bases. V was clipped by 5 bases and J by 1 base; unmatched bases: 4. This CDR3 spans 14 amino acids. Germline assignment: CDR1 DFQATT and CDR2 SNEGSKA (reference sequence). The part of the CDR3 DNA that was read is TGCAGTGCTCCCCGGGACAGGGGCACAGATACG. As protein: CSAPRDRGTDT. From start to end, the CDR3 is CSAPRDRGTDTQYF.

This clone was detected many times. The read comes to an end 3 residues before the CDR3 does, leaving the germline J gene to fill in the end. The V call is TRBV19, the J call TRBJ2-3; a possible D gene is TRBD2 (7 bases). Germline V gene data show CDR1 as LNHDA and CDR2 as SQIVND (reference sequence). This CDR3 is 16 amino acids long. Trimming left V 8 bases short and J 2 bases short, with 20 bases between. The DNA read from the CDR3 is TGTGCCAGTTCCCCCCGGGGGGCGCTACCCACAGATACG. Amino acid sequence: CASSPRGALPTDT. In full, the CDR3 is CASSPRGALPTDTQYF. The full variable domain, rest sourced from reference TRBV19 and TRBJ2-3, is DGGITQSPKYLFRKEGQNVTLSCEQNLNHDAMYWYRQDPGQGLRLIYYSQIVNDFQKGDIAEGYSVSREKKESFPLTVTSAQKNPTAFYLCASSPRGALPTDTQYFGPGTRLTVL.

A few counts support this clone. The read comes to an end 3 residues before the CDR3 does, leaving the germline J gene to fill in the end. The chain is built from TRBV5-1 and TRBJ2-7, with 7 bases aligning to TRBD1. The J segment lost 2 bases and the V segment lost 4 bases, leaving 9 bases of the junction unmatched. This CDR3 is built from 15 residues. Germline V CDR1 and CDR2: SGHRS, YFSETQ. The CDR3 sequence is CASSPRGQGPYEQYF. The part of the CDR3 DNA that was read is TGCGCCAGCAGCCCGAGGGGGCAGGGACCCTACGAG.

This clone was seen many times. The CDR3 extends 3 residues past the end of the read, so its final part is completed from the germline J gene. The rearrangement uses TRBV5-1 and TRBJ2-3; 8 nucleotides agree with TRBD2. Per germline, CDR1 SGHRS and CDR2 YFSETQ. Unmatched junction bases numbered 16, after V lost 3 bases and J lost 4 bases. The CDR3 has 18 residues. CDR3 DNA, as far as it was read: TGCGCCAGCAGCTCTAACGCGGGGGGCCGGGTTGCCGCAGATACG. It yields the protein CASSSNAGGRVAADT. The whole CDR3 reads CASSSNAGGRVAADTQYF. The full variable domain, rest sourced from reference TRBV5-1 and TRBJ2-3, is KAGVTQTPRYLIKTRGQQVTLSCSPISGHRSVSWYQQTPGQGLQFLFEYFSETQRNKGNFPGRFSGRQFSNSRSEMNVSTLELGDSALYLCASSSNAGGRVAADTQYFGPGTRLTVL.

This clone is medium-sized by share. The CDR3 protein is CASSFDRGGSYEQYF. The sequenced part of the CDR3 DNA is TGCGCCAGCAGCTTCGACAGGGGGGGGTCCTACGAG. The chain employs TRBV5-1 and TRBJ2-7; 9 bases line up with TRBD1. The read falls 3 residues short of the CDR3 end, and the missing part is taken from the germline J gene. V lost 2 bases, J lost 1 base, and 4 bases stayed unmatched. Germline CDR1 and CDR2: SGHRS and YFSETQ. The CDR3 covers 15 residues.

Note on this clone: The CDR3 is cut off 3 residues early in the read; its end comes from the germline J gene. The rearrangement links TRBV20-1 to TRBJ2-1, with D unresolved. CDR3 length: 13 residues. V lost 3 bases to trimming and J lost 2 bases, with 8 bases between them. The germline gives CDR1 DFQATT, CDR2 SNEGSKA (reference sequence). The covered CDR3 bases are TGCAGTGCTAGCCTAGGCCCCTACAATGAG. Residues: CSASLGPYNE. The complete CDR3 sequence is CSASLGPYNEQFF.